The 2 T cell receptor beta chains reported below all come from one sample, sequenced in a study of spatial heterogeneity in lung cancer. In TCRdb, the 5' RACE reads were re-called with MiXCR into one record per CDR3 protein. Of 40,000 to 55,000 distinct CDR3 sequences in the sample, roughly 7.1% are singletons; the top ten hold roughly 45%. As to time point: sample taken at primary tumor resection. Unsorted whole RNA from tumor, nontumor lung or frozen PBMC underwent sequencing. Source: PBMCs, taken at surgery. The source of these receptors is a female donor with early-stage non-small cell lung cancer.

The chain is built from TRBV5-4 and TRBJ2-3, with 11 positions matching TRBD2. The junction had 7 bases not matched to a gene; V was cut back by 4 bases and J by 0 bases. This CDR3 is built from 17 residues. Germline lookup yields CDR1 SGHNT and CDR2 YYREEE (reference sequence). The CDR3 sequence is CASSIIGLAGSTDTQYF. In DNA, the CDR3 is TGTGCCAGCAGCATTATCGGACTAGCGGGTAGCACAGATACGCAGTATTTT.

The chain has TRBV12-3 or TRBV12-4 and TRBJ2-7; no reliable D call. The V gene lost 3 bases and the J gene lost 5 bases, with 14 bases spanning the gap. The CDR3 sequence is 14 residues long. CDR3 amino acids: CASSLNSPLDEQYF. In nucleotides, the CDR3 is TGTGCCAGCAGTTTGAATTCACCCTTGGACGAGCAGTACTTC.